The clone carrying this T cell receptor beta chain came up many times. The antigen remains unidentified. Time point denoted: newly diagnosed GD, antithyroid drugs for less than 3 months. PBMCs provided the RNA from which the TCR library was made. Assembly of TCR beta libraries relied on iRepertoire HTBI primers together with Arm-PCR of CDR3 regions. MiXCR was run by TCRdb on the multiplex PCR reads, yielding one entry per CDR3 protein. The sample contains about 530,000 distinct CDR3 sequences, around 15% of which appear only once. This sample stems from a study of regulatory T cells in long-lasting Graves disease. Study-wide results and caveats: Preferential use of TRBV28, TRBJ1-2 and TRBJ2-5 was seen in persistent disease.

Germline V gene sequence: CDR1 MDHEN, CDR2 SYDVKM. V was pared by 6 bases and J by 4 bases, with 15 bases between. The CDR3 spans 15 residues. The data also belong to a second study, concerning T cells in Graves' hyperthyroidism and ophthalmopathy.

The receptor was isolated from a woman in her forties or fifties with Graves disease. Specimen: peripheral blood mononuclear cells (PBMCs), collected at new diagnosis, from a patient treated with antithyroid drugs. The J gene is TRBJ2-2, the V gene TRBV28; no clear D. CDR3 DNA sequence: TGTGCCAGCAGCCGAGTCTCAACCGTCACCGGGGAGCTGTTTTTT. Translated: CASSRVSTVTGELFF. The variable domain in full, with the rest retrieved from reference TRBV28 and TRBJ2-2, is DVKVTQSSRYLVKRTGEKVFLECVQDMDHENMFWYRQDPGLGLRLIYFSYDVKMKEKGDIPEGYSVSREKKERFSLILESASTNQTSMYLCASSRVSTVTGELFFGEGSRLTVL.